The rows below give T cell receptor beta chains drawn from one sample of a study of cytomegalovirus exposure and HLA in healthy donors. Some clones are missing from TCRdb's copy, which holds only in-frame ones; the method was immunoSEQ multiplex PCR. The repertoire holds 150,000 to 200,000 clones, with 85% as singletons. Sequences were obtained from PBMCs. The source is a man aged 18 to 30 in good health and CMV-seropositive. Both conserved end residues are part of each CDR3. The D gene is left open where the match is weak.

TRBD2,TRBV6-1,TRBJ2-1,CASSETTSGGTEQFF,TGTGCCAGCAGTGAAACGACTAGCGGGGGGACAGAGCAGTTCTTC
-,TRBV27,TRBJ2-3,CASSLLSGSGVDTQYF,TGTGCCAGCAGTTTGTTGTCAGGGTCAGGCGTTGATACGCAGTATTTT
TRBD1,TRBV28,TRBJ2-7,CASSLTGGSYEQYF,TGTGCCAGCAGTTTAACAGGGGGCTCCTACGAGCAGTACTTC
-,TRBV7-9,TRBJ2-1,CASSLVAGNEQFF,TGTGCCAGCAGCTTAGTAGCCGGGAATGAGCAGTTCTTC
-,TRBV1,TRBJ2-3,CTSSQDGRGAGARGDTQYF,TGCACCAGCAGCCAAGATGGGAGAGGGGCGGGGGCCCGAGGAGATACGCAGTATTTT
-,TRBV7-8,TRBJ1-4,CASSLARSPANEKLFF,TGTGCCAGCAGCTTAGCCCGAAGTCCAGCTAATGAAAAACTGTTTTTT
-,TRBV19,TRBJ1-2,CASSPSVAGGYYGYTF,TGTGCCAGTAGTCCCTCCGTGGCGGGGGGCTACTATGGCTACACCTTC
-,TRBV18,TRBJ2-2,CASSPNRVPNTGELFF,TGTGCCAGCTCACCCAACAGGGTCCCGAACACCGGGGAGCTGTTTTTT
TRBD1,TRBV9,TRBJ1-1,CASSLTGGSTEAFF,TGTGCCAGCAGCTTAACAGGGGGCAGTACTGAAGCTTTCTTT
TRBD1,TRBV6-1,TRBJ1-1,CATQGAGFTEAFF,TGTGCAACCCAGGGGGCCGGGTTCACTGAAGCTTTCTTT
-,TRBV19,TRBJ1-1,CASTLGGNTEAFF,TGTGCCAGTACCCTGGGGGGGAACACTGAAGCTTTCTTT
TRBD1,TRBV27,TRBJ2-1,CASSHRDSYNEQFF,TGTGCCAGCAGCCACCGGGACAGCTACAATGAGCAGTTCTTC
-,TRBV29-1,TRBJ2-5,CSAIGAWGARGYQETQYF,TGCAGCGCCATTGGGGCCTGGGGGGCGCGGGGGTACCAAGAGACCCAGTACTTC